This TCR beta chain was recovered during a study of vaccination and CD4 T cells after COVID-19. As for the study in general: Post-diagnosis, post-COVID samples were collected after a median 101 days, ranging 35 to 161.

Stated treatment: roughly nine-day PBMC culture with coronavirus spike peptide pools or control peptides (ViraFEST assay). The authors replaced half the medium with fresh IL-2 medium on days 3 and 7. Study-wide findings and caveats: Among reactive clones from convalescent patients, a median approximately 86% appeared only post-vaccination.

This clonotype was observed a handful of times. The antigen is undetermined. An Oncomine TCR Beta short-read assay was used to sequence the DNA from cultured CD4+ T cells. TCRdb independently ran MiXCR on the PCR reads; one entry per CDR3 protein. The table has approximately 21,000 distinct CDR3 sequences, about half seen once. The CDR3 is 14 residues long. Germline V CDR1 and CDR2: SGHTA, FQGNSA. V dropped 1 base and J dropped 4 bases, with 5 bases sitting between them. The V call is TRBV7-2, the J call TRBJ2-6, with D unclear. Sequenced input: cultured CD4+ T cells from blood. The TCR was taken from a human donor with COVID-19. Here the CDR3 reads CASSLVPGANVLTF. DNA for the CDR3: TGTGCCAGCAGCTTAGTCCCCGGGGCCAACGTCCTGACTTTC. The complete variable domain, with remaining parts taken from reference TRBV7-2 and TRBJ2-6, reads GAGVSQSPSNKVTEKGKDVELRCDPISGHTALYWYRQSLGQGLEFLIYFQGNSAPDKSGLPSDRFSAERTGGSVSTLTIQRTQQEDSAVYLCASSLVPGANVLTFGAGSRLTVL.